The 10 T cell receptor beta chains below all came from one sample that was sequenced in a study of shared clonotypes between healthy human individuals. Naive CD8 cells lacked CD45RO, underwent positive selection for CCR7 and left out terminally differentiated effector memory CD45RA+ cells. Repertoires were generated with immunoSEQ multiplex PCR, while TCRdb's copy carries only in-frame clones and drops some. Found here are about 750,000 clones, 80% to 95% of them singletons; the top ten hold around 24%. The source material was naive CD8+ T cells sorted from blood. These receptors all come from a young man in good health.

This clone was picked up one time. The V call is TRBV29-1, the J call TRBJ2-1, with 7 positions matching TRBD2. J lost 6 bases, V lost 4 bases, and 6 bases had no gene match. This CDR3 comprises 13 residues. Germline V gene lookup returns CDR1 SQVTM and CDR2 ANQGSEA. CDR3 DNA: TGCAGCGTTGCAGGACTAGACGGCAATGAGCAGTTCTTC. Its translation is CSVAGLDGNEQFF.

The V gene is TRBV6-1, the J gene TRBJ2-7; D is unresolved. The CDR3 spans 15 residues. Germline V gives CDR1 MNHNS, CDR2 SASEGT. With 2 bases removed from V and 1 base from J, the gap between germline ends came to 12 bases. Here the CDR3 reads CASSEMRSWSYEQYF. The CDR3 DNA is TGTGCCAGCAGTGAAATGCGTAGTTGGTCCTACGAGCAGTACTTC.

The V gene is TRBV5-8, the J gene TRBJ2-3; 7 positions agree with TRBD1. J was trimmed by 3 bases and V by 3 bases; bases with no gene match: 4. The CDR3 loop spans 14 amino acids. Germline V gives CDR1 SGHTS, CDR2 YDEGEE. CDR3 sequence reads: CASSSKQGTDTQYF. As DNA, the CDR3 is TGTGCCAGCAGCTCCAAACAGGGGACAGATACGCAGTATTTT.

This clone was recorded many times. This chain links TRBV28 with TRBJ2-7; D may correspond to TRBD1 or TRBD2 (6 bases each). CDR3 size: 14 residues. V was clipped by 6 bases and J by 5 bases, with 17 bases between them. CDR1 is MDHEN, CDR2 SYDVKM, per germline. The CDR3 DNA reads TGTGCCAGCAGCACCGGAGGGGGGTTCAACGAGCAGTACTTC. This codes for CASSTGGGFNEQYF.

The V gene is TRBV28, the J gene TRBJ2-7; 7 bases fit TRBD2. The CDR3 totals 12 residues. V trimming: 9 bases; J trimming: 3 bases; junction bases outside the gene matches: 5. Germline CDR1 MDHEN, CDR2 SYDVKM. CDR3: CASARGGYEQYF. Written as DNA, the CDR3 is TGTGCCAGTGCGCGCGGGGGCTACGAGCAGTACTTC. The variable domain in full, with the rest retrieved from reference TRBV28 and TRBJ2-7, is DVKVTQSSRYLVKRTGEKVFLECVQDMDHENMFWYRQDPGLGLRLIYFSYDVKMKEKGDIPEGYSVSREKKERFSLILESASTNQTSMYLCASARGGYEQYFGPGTRLTVT.

This clone is a singleton in its sample. The chain joins TRBV7-2 to TRBJ2-7; 10 nucleotides agree with TRBD2. The CDR3 runs 15 residues. Germline V lookup: CDR1 SGHTA, CDR2 FQGNSA. With 5 bases clipped from V and 2 bases from J, the junction kept 6 bases outside the gene matches. The CDR3 DNA is TGTGCCAGCAGCGGAGATAGCGGGAGGACCTACGAGCAGTACTTC. Encoded protein: CASSGDSGRTYEQYF.

The gene calls are TRBV19 and TRBJ2-3, with D perhaps being TRBD1 or TRBD2 (6 bases each). The V gene's germline CDR1 is LNHDA and CDR2 SQIVND (reference sequence). Between the trimmed V and J ends, which lost 0 bases and 0 bases, there was a span of 13 bases. There are 17 residues in the CDR3. CDR3 nucleotides: TGTGCCAGTAGTATAGACGGAACGGGGGCTAGCACAGATACGCAGTATTTT. Translating gives CASSIDGTGASTDTQYF.

A remark on this clone: The sample holds other DNA sequences that translate to the same CDR3. The chain joins TRBV5-1 to TRBJ2-1; 10 bases are shared with TRBD2. Germline V gives CDR1 SGHRS, CDR2 YFSETQ. Unmatched junction bases numbered 1, after V lost 0 bases and J lost 4 bases. The CDR3 covers 15 residues. The CDR3 region is CASSLGTSGYNEQFF. Here the CDR3 DNA reads TGCGCCAGCAGCTTGGGGACTAGCGGTTACAATGAGCAGTTCTTC.

The chain has TRBV19 and TRBJ2-2, with no clear D. The CDR3 sequence is 14 residues long. Trimming shortened V by 3 bases and J by 3 bases, and 8 bases separated the two germline ends. Germline-derived CDR1 and CDR2 are LNHDA and SQIVND (reference sequence). The CDR3 sequence is CASSMSAYTGELFF. DNA of the CDR3: TGTGCCAGTAGTATGTCAGCTTACACCGGGGAGCTGTTTTTT.

This chain links TRBV28 with TRBJ1-5; D unclear. V dropped 7 bases and J dropped 0 bases, with 13 bases sitting between them. The CDR3 loop spans 15 amino acids. Germline CDR1 MDHEN, CDR2 SYDVKM. CDR3 region: CASTPEGGSNQPQHF. The CDR3 bases are TGTGCCAGCACCCCCGAGGGAGGTAGCAATCAGCCCCAGCATTTT.